This section outlines one TCR beta chain sequence together with its context. Its antigen is not known. Unsorted whole blood supplied the RNA, and germline DNA was extracted too. The researchers drew 3.5 to 4.5 milliliters of peripheral blood before surgery. This record belongs to a study of tumor-infiltrating lymphocytes in primary liver carcinoma. Study in general: Primary liver carcinoma, confirmed by histopathology, was surgically resected.

Overall study findings and caveats: The use of bulk unsorted samples meant that CD4+ and CD8+ repertoires were not compared. Among the pair types, tumor region pairs showed more overlap than tumor-adjacent and tumor-blood pairs.

Starting from 450 to 500 ng of total RNA, TCR beta cDNA was produced with a primer in the constant region. Three rounds of nested multiplex PCR with slightly modified ARM-PCR produced TCR beta libraries. Using its own MiXCR run on the multiplex PCR reads, TCRdb lists one record per CDR3 protein. The top ten hold roughly 9% of the sample, which has around 330,000 distinct CDR3 sequences, 65% seen once. The TCR originated in a man aged 40-49 years with primary liver carcinoma and hepatitis B virus infection. The sequenced sample was peripheral blood.

The CDR3 sequence is CASMRTVAGGLADTQYF. In DNA form, the CDR3 reads TGTGCCAGCATGAGGACCGTAGCGGGAGGGCTGGCAGATACGCAGTATTTT. The V and J genes are TRBV7-9 and TRBJ2-3; 11 nucleotides agree with TRBD2. V lost 7 bases to trimming and J lost 4 bases; unmatched junction nucleotides: 13. The CDR3 covers 17 residues. Germline CDR1 reads SEHNR; CDR2 reads FQNEAQ (reference sequence).